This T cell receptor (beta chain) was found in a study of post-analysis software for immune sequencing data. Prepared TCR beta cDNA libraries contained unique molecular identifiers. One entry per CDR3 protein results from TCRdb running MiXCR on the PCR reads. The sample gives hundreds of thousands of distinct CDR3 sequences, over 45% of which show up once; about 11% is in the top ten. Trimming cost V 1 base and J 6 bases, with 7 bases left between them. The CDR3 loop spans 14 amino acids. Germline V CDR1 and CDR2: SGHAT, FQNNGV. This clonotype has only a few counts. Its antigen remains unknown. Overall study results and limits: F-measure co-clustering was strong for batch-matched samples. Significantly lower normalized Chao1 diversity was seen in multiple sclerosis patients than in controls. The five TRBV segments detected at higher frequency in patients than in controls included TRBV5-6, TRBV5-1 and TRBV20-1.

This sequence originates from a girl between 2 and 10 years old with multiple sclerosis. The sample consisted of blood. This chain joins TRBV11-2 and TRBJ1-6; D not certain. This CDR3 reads CASSLVTVNSPLHF. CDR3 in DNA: TGTGCCAGCAGCTTAGTTACGGTTAATTCACCCCTCCACTTT.